This record concerns one TCR beta chain sequence. Assay: immunoSEQ multiplex PCR; the TCRdb copy retains only in-frame clones and omits some. The sample includes just under 75,000 clones, approximately 94% seen only once; the top ten take roughly 3.2%. This entry is derived from a study of cytomegalovirus exposure and HLA in healthy donors. CDR3 length equals 14 residues. Germline lookup yields CDR1 MDHEN and CDR2 SYDVKM. Trimming shortened V by 9 bases and J by 0 bases, and 12 bases separated the two germline ends. The chain employs TRBV28 and TRBJ2-1, with TRBD1 as a possible D gene (6 bases). The receptor was derived from a woman under 30 in good health and CMV-seropositive. Input material: PBMCs. CDR3 protein: CASRPGHSYNEQFF. The CDR3 DNA reads TGTGCCAGTAGACCGGGACACTCCTACAATGAGCAGTTCTTC. Variable domain in full (rest from reference TRBV28 and TRBJ2-1): DVKVTQSSRYLVKRTGEKVFLECVQDMDHENMFWYRQDPGLGLRLIYFSYDVKMKEKGDIPEGYSVSREKKERFSLILESASTNQTSMYLCASRPGHSYNEQFFGPGTRLTVL.